Listed below are T cell receptor beta chains from one sample, sequenced in a study of T cell repertoires in cytomegalovirus infection. Each CDR3 protein is one row after TCRdb ran MiXCR on the reads. This table holds about 920,000 distinct CDR3 sequences, around 29% found once. Their antigen targets remain unknown. Sequencing used cultured CD8+ T cells from PBMCs, obtained from culture after CMV antigen stimulation. The receptors here all came from a human donor in good health (CMV status not recorded). Some clones in this sample may be carry-over from other donors' samples. The CDR3 runs from the conserved cysteine through the conserved F or W. Fields, in order: J gene, D gene, clone size, V gene, CDR3 DNA, CDR3 protein. A D gene is named only where the DNA matches it firmly. Size is stated for part of the rows, as once, few or many counts, or as a class when the clone is expanded.

J: TRBJ2-7
D: NA
size: few
V: TRBV7-9
DNA: TGTGCCAGCAGCTTAGCTAAGAACGAGCAGTACTTC
CDR3: CASSLAKNEQYF

J: TRBJ2-5
D: TRBD2
size: NA
V: TRBV7-9
DNA: TGTGCCAGCACCCTCCCCCCAATGAGCGGGGGTCTCAGAGAGACCCAGTACTTC
CDR3: CASTLPPMSGGLRETQYF

J: TRBJ1-5
D: NA
size: NA
V: TRBV5-6
DNA: TGTGCCAGCAGCTTCTTCAGGGGCTGGGTTAGCAATCAGCCCCAGCATTTT
CDR3: CASSFFRGWVSNQPQHF

J: TRBJ1-5
D: TRBD1
size: NA
V: TRBV20-1
DNA: TGCAGTGCTAGAGTGACAGGGTATCAGCCCCAGCGTTTT
CDR3: CSARVTGYQPQRF

J: TRBJ2-3
D: TRBD2
size: few
V: TRBV7-6
DNA: TGTGCCAGCAGCTTAGTGTCCGGGGGGGATACGCAGTATTTT
CDR3: CASSLVSGGDTQYF

J: TRBJ2-5
D: TRBD2
size: NA
V: TRBV12-3/TRBV12-4
DNA: TGTGCCAGCAGTTCCGGACTAGCGGGGCCCCAAGAGACCCAGTACTTC
CDR3: CASSSGLAGPQETQYF

J: TRBJ1-1
D: NA
size: few
V: TRBV27
DNA: TGTGCCGTCGGACGTCCGAACACTGAAGCTTTCTTT
CDR3: CAVGRPNTEAFF

J: TRBJ2-5
D: TRBD2
size: many
V: TRBV7-2
DNA: TGTGCCAGCAGCGTGGGCGGGGGGGCCAAAGAGACCCAGTACTTC
CDR3: CASSVGGGAKETQYF

J: TRBJ2-1
D: NA
size: NA
V: TRBV19
DNA: TGTGCCAGTATAGGATTCAATGAGCAGTTCTTC
CDR3: CASIGFNEQFF

J: TRBJ1-1
D: TRBD1
size: NA
V: TRBV6-5
DNA: TGTGCCAGCAGTTCCGTCCAGACAGGGAAGGTCACTGAAGCTTTCTTT
CDR3: CASSSVQTGKVTEAFF

J: TRBJ1-6
D: TRBD1
size: NA
V: TRBV29-1
DNA: TGCAGCGTTGGGCAGGGGGTGGATTCACCCCTCCACTTT
CDR3: CSVGQGVDSPLHF

J: TRBJ2-3
D: NA
size: many
V: TRBV7-2
DNA: TGTGCCAGCAGCCCTGGGGGCAGGGTATACACAGATACGCAGTATTTT
CDR3: CASSPGGRVYTDTQYF

J: TRBJ2-7
D: NA
size: NA
V: TRBV6-8
DNA: TGTGCCAGCAGCCGCACACAGGGCTACGAGCAGTACTTC
CDR3: CASSRTQGYEQYF

J: TRBJ1-1
D: NA
size: NA
V: TRBV28
DNA: TGTGCCAGCAGGCCCCCCAGGTGGCACCGAGAGACTGAAGCTTTCTTT
CDR3: CASRPPRWHRETEAFF

J: TRBJ2-3
D: NA
size: few
V: TRBV19
DNA: TGTGCCAGTAGTATAGCGGCTCGGCCAGATACGCAGTATTTT
CDR3: CASSIAARPDTQYF

J: TRBJ2-3
D: NA
size: many
V: TRBV7-9
DNA: TGTGCCAGCAGCTACGCGACGGATACGCAGTATTTT
CDR3: CASSYATDTQYF

J: TRBJ1-1
D: TRBD1
size: few
V: TRBV19
DNA: TGTGCCAGTAGCTACCTCCCCGCCGGGACAGGGAGGTCCCTGAACACTGAAGCTTTCTTT
CDR3: CASSYLPAGTGRSLNTEAFF

J: TRBJ1-1
D: NA
size: NA
V: TRBV5-6
DNA: TGTGCCAGCAGCCTCGGTTGGGGGGGGACGAACACTGAAGCTTTCTTT
CDR3: CASSLGWGGTNTEAFF

J: TRBJ1-2
D: NA
size: NA
V: TRBV4-2
DNA: TGTGCCAGCAGCCAACTCCCCCGGGACAATCCCAACTATGGCTACACCTTC
CDR3: CASSQLPRDNPNYGYTF

J: TRBJ1-5
D: NA
size: NA
V: TRBV4-2
DNA: TGTGCCAGCAGCCAAGAAGTTGGATCGCGATATCAGCCCCAGCATTTT
CDR3: CASSQEVGSRYQPQHF

J: TRBJ1-1
D: NA
size: few
V: TRBV18
DNA: TGTGCCAGCTCACCACCGCCCGATCTGAGGACTGAAGCTTTCTTT
CDR3: CASSPPPDLRTEAFF

J: TRBJ2-1
D: NA
size: many
V: TRBV7-8
DNA: TGTGCCAGCAGCTTTCTCCCCGTGTCCTACAATGAGCAGTTCTTC
CDR3: CASSFLPVSYNEQFF

J: TRBJ2-1
D: NA
size: many
V: TRBV7-2
DNA: TGTGCCAGCAGCTTAGCCTCCCTCTATGAGCAGTTCTTC
CDR3: CASSLASLYEQFF

J: TRBJ1-4
D: TRBD1
size: NA
V: TRBV6-6
DNA: TGTGCCAGCTTCGGACGAGGGGGCAAGAATGAAAAACTGTTTTTT
CDR3: CASFGRGGKNEKLFF

J: TRBJ2-2
D: NA
size: few
V: TRBV7-6
DNA: TGTGCCAGCAGCCCCGAGTACACCGGGGAGCTGTTTTTT
CDR3: CASSPEYTGELFF

J: TRBJ2-2
D: NA
size: few
V: TRBV18
DNA: TGTGCCAGCTCACCAGAACAGGGGAACACCGGGGAGCTGTTTTTT
CDR3: CASSPEQGNTGELFF

J: TRBJ2-5
D: NA
size: NA
V: TRBV6-1
DNA: TGTGCCAGCGGTCCCTTGTGGGGGGGGCCGGGAGAGACCCAGTACTTC
CDR3: CASGPLWGGPGETQYF

J: TRBJ1-1
D: NA
size: NA
V: TRBV4-3
DNA: TGCGCCAGCAGCCAGCGACCCTTCGGACTGACTTTCTTT
CDR3: CASSQRPFGLTFF

J: TRBJ2-3
D: NA
size: many
V: TRBV5-4
DNA: TGTGCCAGCAGCTTGGAGAAGAGGGGCACAGATACGCAGTATTTT
CDR3: CASSLEKRGTDTQYF

J: TRBJ1-1
D: NA
size: NA
V: TRBV28
DNA: TGTGCCAGCTGGGGGCCGGGACGGCAAGCTTTCTTT
CDR3: CASWGPGRQAFF

J: TRBJ2-3
D: TRBD1
size: NA
V: TRBV6-5
DNA: TGTGCCAGCAGTTGGACAGGGGAGATCACAGATACGCAGTATTTT
CDR3: CASSWTGEITDTQYF

J: TRBJ2-3
D: NA
size: few
V: TRBV10-3
DNA: TGTGCCATCAGTGAGTCGGGGGGTAGTGCAGATACGCAGTATTTT
CDR3: CAISESGGSADTQYF

J: TRBJ2-5
D: NA
size: many
V: TRBV6-1
DNA: TGTGCCAGCAGTGAAGGGTTGAGGGGGGGCAGGGAGACCCAGTACTTC
CDR3: CASSEGLRGGRETQYF

J: TRBJ1-4
D: TRBD1
size: once
V: TRBV5-8
DNA: TGTGCCAGCAGCTTGGTCCGGCGTGGGACAGAGCTTGCGGCTAATGAAAAACTGTTTTTT
CDR3: CASSLVRRGTELAANEKLFF

J: TRBJ2-5
D: NA
size: NA
V: TRBV3-1
DNA: TGTGCCAGCAAGAGGGGTGGCCAAGAGACCCAGTACTTC
CDR3: CASKRGGQETQYF

J: TRBJ1-1
D: TRBD1
size: few
V: TRBV27
DNA: TGTGCCAGCAGCCCCTTACCGGGACAGGGGGCATCGGTGGACACTGAAGCTTTCTTT
CDR3: CASSPLPGQGASVDTEAFF

J: TRBJ2-7
D: TRBD1
size: NA
V: TRBV7-6
DNA: TGTGCCAGCAGCCTACCGGGACAGGGGGGGAACGAGCAGTACTTC
CDR3: CASSLPGQGGNEQYF

J: TRBJ1-5
D: NA
size: NA
V: TRBV5-4
DNA: TGTGCCAGCAGCTCTGGGGGTTTGGGCAATCAGCCCCAGCATTTT
CDR3: CASSSGGLGNQPQHF

J: TRBJ2-3
D: TRBD2
size: many
V: TRBV12-3/TRBV12-4
DNA: TGTGCCAGCAGTCCTCGGACTAGCGGGGTCCCTACAGATACGCAGTATTTT
CDR3: CASSPRTSGVPTDTQYF

J: TRBJ1-1
D: TRBD1
size: few
V: TRBV5-1
DNA: TGCGCCAGCAGCTTGCATTCAGGGGGGAACACTGAAGCTTTCTTT
CDR3: CASSLHSGGNTEAFF

J: TRBJ2-5
D: TRBD2
size: NA
V: TRBV5-6
DNA: TGTGCCAGCAGCTTGGGGCCGGTGACTAGCGGGGTCGGGCGGACCCAGTACTTC
CDR3: CASSLGPVTSGVGRTQYF

J: TRBJ1-1
D: NA
size: few
V: TRBV5-4
DNA: TGTGCCAGCAGCTGGACGGGGGGCCGAACTGAAGCTTTCTTT
CDR3: CASSWTGGRTEAFF

J: TRBJ1-1
D: NA
size: NA
V: TRBV7-2
DNA: TGTGCCAGCAGCTCAAGCCAAGTGAACACTGAAGCTTTCTTT
CDR3: CASSSSQVNTEAFF

J: TRBJ2-7
D: NA
size: NA
V: TRBV20-1
DNA: TGCAGTGCTCAGGGATGGCCCGTCTACGAGCAGTACTTC
CDR3: CSAQGWPVYEQYF

J: TRBJ2-1
D: NA
size: NA
V: TRBV27
DNA: TGTGCCAGCAAAAGGGGGGGCGAGCAGTTCTTC
CDR3: CASKRGGEQFF

J: TRBJ1-4
D: NA
size: NA
V: TRBV27
DNA: TGTGCCAGCGGGATCGGAGAAAAACTGTTTTTT
CDR3: CASGIGEKLFF

J: TRBJ1-2
D: NA
size: many
V: TRBV12-3/TRBV12-4
DNA: TGTGCCAGCAGTTTAGGGACCAAGAACTATGGCTACACCTTC
CDR3: CASSLGTKNYGYTF

J: TRBJ2-5
D: TRBD1
size: NA
V: TRBV6-6
DNA: TGTGCCAGCAGTTACTTCGGGACAGGGGGAGAGACCCAGTACTTC
CDR3: CASSYFGTGGETQYF

J: TRBJ1-1
D: NA
size: many
V: TRBV12-5
DNA: TGTGCTAGTGGTTTGCTGGACAGCTTGAACACTGAAGCTTTCTTT
CDR3: CASGLLDSLNTEAFF

J: TRBJ1-4
D: NA
size: NA
V: TRBV19
DNA: TGTGCCAGTAGTGCTTGGACAGAAGATGCAACTAATGAAAAACTGTTTTTT
CDR3: CASSAWTEDATNEKLFF

J: TRBJ2-1
D: NA
size: few
V: TRBV27
DNA: TGTGCCAGCAGTTTCTCCATCCTCAATGAGCAGTTCTTC
CDR3: CASSFSILNEQFF

J: TRBJ1-1
D: TRBD1
size: NA
V: TRBV12-3/TRBV12-4
DNA: TGTGCCACCCTGGACAGGGGGCGCAGTGCGACTTTCTTT
CDR3: CATLDRGRSATFF

J: TRBJ2-7
D: NA
size: NA
V: TRBV7-2
DNA: TGTGCCAGCAGCCCCCTAGGGGTTACCTACGAGCAGTACTTC
CDR3: CASSPLGVTYEQYF

J: TRBJ1-1
D: NA
size: NA
V: TRBV2
DNA: TGTGCCAGCAGTGTCCCGAAGGTCGGGGGAGCGGTTGCTGAAGCTTTCTTT
CDR3: CASSVPKVGGAVAEAFF